These T cell receptor beta chains were read from a single sample in a study of blood T cells in healthy people across ages. TCRdb used MiXCR to reprocess the 5' RACE reads, holding one entry per CDR3 protein. Of around 1,600,000 distinct CDR3 sequences listed, approximately 43% are singletons. Material for sequencing was blood. These receptors were obtained from a young woman in good health. CDR3s include the opening cysteine and the closing phenylalanine or tryptophan.

TRBJ2-2 | TRBV25-1 | CASRGAARELFF
TRBJ2-3 | TRBV11-2 | CASSLVVSGADTQYF
TRBJ2-3 | TRBV11-1 | CASSPRSGLAGVGDTQYF
TRBJ1-5 | TRBV10-3 | CAISESGRDQPQHF
TRBJ2-7 | TRBV7-2 | CASSSQVLQRTDEQYF
TRBJ2-7 | TRBV25-1 | CASSEYDREDEQYF
TRBJ2-2 | TRBV29-1 | CSASFSGTAGLTGELFF
TRBJ2-6 | TRBV5-4 | CASSWAHLGTSAGANVLTF
TRBJ1-4 | TRBV20-1 | CSASRGEKLFF
TRBJ2-5 | TRBV7-2 | CASSSGQLAGAPEQYF
TRBJ2-6 | TRBV6-1 | CASSEARPYSGANVLTF
TRBJ1-2 | TRBV5-6 | CASSPLHEGNYGYTF
TRBJ2-5 | TRBV7-2 | CASSLVEGWEETQYF
TRBJ2-5 | TRBV5-1 | CASSLGQGPAETQYF
TRBJ2-1 | TRBV9 | CASSVSSGSFYNEQFF
TRBJ2-5 | TRBV29-1 | CSVETGRGETQYF
TRBJ2-1 | TRBV4-1 | CASSEGQTEQFF
TRBJ1-2 | TRBV10-3 | CAITPRGHDYGYTF
- | TRBV12-3/TRBV12-4 | CASSLYGSGGKYEQYF
TRBJ2-3 | TRBV2 | CASRSTESTDTQYF
TRBJ2-7 | TRBV10-3 | CAISESLRDRGREQYF
TRBJ2-1 | TRBV4-3 | CASSQDRLAGAYNEQFF
TRBJ1-2 | TRBV7-2 | CASSLATGAGYGYTF
TRBJ2-1 | TRBV20-1 | CSASGRAGVQEQFF
TRBJ1-3 | TRBV4-1 | CASSQVRVPGNTIYF
- | TRBV4-1 | CASSQFVTPSYEQYF
TRBJ2-5 | TRBV20-1 | CSARDLLASRETQYF
TRBJ2-1 | TRBV5-1 | CASSLELAGASNEQFF
TRBJ2-7 | TRBV10-3 | CATRPLSSYNEQYF
TRBJ2-7 | TRBV27 | CASSFWQSYEQYF
TRBJ2-7 | TRBV5-1 | CASRPGHAYEQYF
TRBJ2-5 | TRBV10-3 | CAISPGQGWETQYF
TRBJ1-2 | TRBV15 | CATSRGRAEGYTF
TRBJ2-1 | TRBV28 | CASSPPQGSGSSYNEQFF
TRBJ2-3 | TRBV29-1 | CSVEGQGTDTQYF
TRBJ1-3 | TRBV9 | CASSVVPTSGNTIYF
TRBJ2-7 | TRBV20-1 | CSARGLAERGDYEQYF
TRBJ2-7 | TRBV6-1 | CASTKGGTGNYEQYF
TRBJ2-1 | TRBV7-9 | CASSFSGLADYNEQFF
TRBJ2-1 | TRBV5-1 | CASRLVGGSNEQFF
TRBJ2-1 | TRBV5-1 | CASSLEIGGSSYNEQFF
TRBJ1-1 | TRBV25-1 | CASSEYKVTQTDTEAFF
TRBJ2-5 | TRBV10-3 | CAISDLGGAQETQYF
TRBJ2-2 | TRBV28 | CASSPSGGITGELFF
- | TRBV20-1 | CSASGQGEQYF
TRBJ1-1 | TRBV3-1 | CASSPYPGQTNTEAFF
TRBJ1-5 | TRBV6-1 | CASSERYSNQPQHF
TRBJ2-1 | TRBV6-1 | CASSRIPGYNEQFF
TRBJ2-1 | TRBV6-2/TRBV6-3 | CSSSATGLDYNEQFF
TRBJ2-3 | TRBV15 | CATSRPPGQGTDTQYF
TRBJ1-2 | TRBV12-3/TRBV12-4 | CASSLGTRVSGYTF
TRBJ2-1 | TRBV2 | CASSGGLAGTFAYNEQFF
TRBJ2-1 | TRBV4-3 | CASSQRVGGGYEQFF